This TCR beta chain came from a study of CD8+ T cells in alopecia areata. Study summary: Twice daily, treated patients received 5 to 10 mg of oral tofacitinib. The protocol delivered tofacitinib for 6 to 18 months, then withdrew it for 6 months.

Germline CDR1 reads SGHVS; CDR2 reads FQNEAQ. Deletions cut 2 bases from V and 2 bases from J, with 10 bases between. This CDR3 is built from 15 residues. Study-wide results and caveats: Researchers report lesional scalp, most notably alopecia totalis/universalis, outstripped normal scalp in clonality.

This clone has only a few counts. Its specificity is not known. In each case, RNA was isolated and then reverse transcribed into cDNA as the sequencing template. The method was immunoSEQ multiplex PCR; TCRdb's version includes in-frame clones alone and lacks a portion of them. The table has roughly 130,000 clones, roughly 61% seen once; the top ten hold 3.5% to 5%. Source: CD4+ T cells sorted from blood, taken at week 0. This chain uses TRBV7-8 with TRBJ1-3; D gene ambiguous. The receptor comes from a human donor with alopecia areata. CDR3 amino acids: CASSLLVGTGNTIYF. DNA of the CDR3: TGTGCCAGCAGCTTACTGGTTGGGACTGGAAACACCATATATTTT. The variable domain in full, completed from reference TRBV7-8 and TRBJ1-3, reads GAGVSQSPRYKVAKRGQDVALRCDPISGHVSLFWYQQALGQGPEFLTYFQNEAQLDKSGLPSDRFFAERPEGSVSTLKIQRTQQEDSAVYLCASSLLVGTGNTIYFGEGSWLTVV.